Listed here are 28 T cell receptor beta chains from one sample, sequenced in a study of PD-1 blockade in mismatch repair-deficient tumors. Only in-frame clones appear in the TCRdb table, and some are missing; sequencing was by immunoSEQ multiplex PCR. This sample carries some 130,000 clones, about nine tenths of them seen once, and the ten largest clones take about 12%. The sample here was peripheral blood, taken roughly 70 weeks after starting pembrolizumab. The receptors were gathered from an adult with mismatch repair-deficient cancer.

V gene TRBV20-1 combines with J gene TRBJ1-2; D unresolved. The germline gives CDR1 DFQATT, CDR2 SNEGSKA (reference sequence). V was cut by 6 bases and J by 6 bases, with 5 bases left in between. This CDR3 spans 9 amino acids. The CDR3, as DNA: TGCAGTGCCCCCAATGGCTACACCTTC. Translated: CSAPNGYTF.

This clone has only one observation. The chain combines TRBV12-5 with TRBJ2-6; 10 bases agree with TRBD1. Germline V CDR1 and CDR2: LGHNT, FRNRAP. The CDR3 is made up of 23 amino acids. Trimming removed 3 bases from V and 0 bases from J; junction bases left unmatched: 20. The CDR3 DNA reads as TGTGCTAGTGGTTTCTTCCCGACAGGGGGCTTATTACCTCCACACTCTGGGGCCAACGTCCTGACTTTC. Amino acid sequence: CASGFFPTGGLLPPHSGANVLTF.

V and J are TRBV5-1 and TRBJ2-2; TRBD1 aligns across 7 bases. The V gene end was trimmed by 3 bases and the J gene end by 1 base; junction bases not matched to a gene: 6. Germline-derived CDR1 and CDR2 are SGHRS and YFSETQ. This CDR3 region has 16 residues. The CDR3 sequence is CASSSTGTENTGELFF. DNA of the CDR3: TGCGCCAGCAGCTCCACCGGGACAGAGAACACCGGGGAGCTGTTTTTT.

The V gene is TRBV5-4, the J gene TRBJ2-1; D is perhaps TRBD2 (6 bases). This CDR3 contains 15 residues. The V and J ends lost 2 bases and 7 bases respectively, with 16 bases between them. Germline V CDR1 and CDR2: SGHNT, YYREEE (reference sequence). The CDR3 DNA reads TGTGCCAGCAGCTTAGGGCCGGGAGCGCAAAATGAGCAGTTCTTC. Residues: CASSLGPGAQNEQFF.

J is TRBJ2-3 and V is TRBV11-3; TRBD2 matches at 8 bases. The CDR3 runs 18 residues. Germline assignment: CDR1 SGHNT and CDR2 YENEEA. The V segment lost 5 bases and the J segment 1 base; nucleotides outside the gene matches: 14. This CDR3 is CASSREGIAGRGTDTQYF. The CDR3 nucleotides read TGTGCCAGCAGCCGTGAAGGAATAGCGGGAAGAGGCACAGATACGCAGTATTTT.

The chain links TRBV11-3 to TRBJ2-3; 12 bases line up with TRBD2. This CDR3 has 16 residues. Germline CDR1 and CDR2: SGHNT and YENEEA. With 5 bases clipped from V and 6 bases from J, the junction kept 9 bases outside the gene matches. Here the CDR3 reads CASSPRTSGIADTQYF. Here the CDR3 DNA reads TGTGCCAGCAGCCCCAGGACTAGCGGGATCGCGGATACGCAGTATTTT.

V gene TRBV7-9 combines with J gene TRBJ2-1; the match to TRBD1 covers 7 bases. The germline CDR1 and CDR2 sequences are SEHNR and FQNEAQ (reference sequence). The J segment lost 9 bases and the V segment lost 5 bases, leaving 13 bases of the junction unmatched. The CDR3 sequence is 15 residues long. Here the CDR3 reads CASSPRDRLSSEQFF. CDR3 nucleotide sequence: TGTGCCAGCAGCCCCCGGGACAGACTATCAAGTGAGCAGTTCTTC.

V is TRBV5-1 and J is TRBJ2-7; a possible D gene is TRBD1 (6 bases). CDR1 and CDR2 (germline): SGHRS, YFSETQ. V lost 0 bases to trimming and J lost 2 bases, with 9 bases between them. The CDR3 is made up of 14 amino acids. CDR3 amino acids: CASSLVQGTYEQYF. The CDR3 region has the DNA TGCGCCAGCAGCTTGGTGCAGGGGACCTACGAGCAGTACTTC.

This chain joins TRBV10-3 and TRBJ2-1, with 11 bases lining up with TRBD2. Unmatched junction bases numbered 3, after V lost 0 bases and J lost 5 bases. The CDR3 is 16 amino acids. CDR1 and CDR2 (germline): ENHRY, SYGVKD. CDR3 residues: CAISESSGRVNNEQFF. DNA of the CDR3: TGTGCCATCAGTGAGTCTAGCGGGAGGGTTAACAATGAGCAGTTCTTC.

The V gene is TRBV6-5, the J gene TRBJ1-2, with 11 bases fitting TRBD1. J was trimmed by 8 bases and V by 6 bases; bases with no gene match: 8. The CDR3 is 14 amino acids. CDR1 MNHEY and CDR2 SVGAGI come from the germline V gene. CDR3 bases: TGTGCCAGCAGCAAGGGACAGGGGGAGGAAGGCTACACCTTC. Its protein product is CASSKGQGEEGYTF.

Only one count was recorded for this clone. The chain couples TRBV19 to TRBJ1-3; D gene uncertain. The CDR3 is 16 amino acids. Per the germline V gene, CDR1 is LNHDA and CDR2 is SQIVND (reference sequence). The V end lost 3 bases, the J end lost 1 base, and 13 bases lay between the germline ends. This CDR3 is CASSIGSLISGNTIYF. CDR3 nucleotides: TGTGCCAGTAGTATTGGTTCTTTAATATCTGGAAACACCATATATTTT.

The rearrangement joins TRBV30 to TRBJ1-2; 9 bases align to TRBD1. V trimming: 1 base; J trimming: 5 bases; junction bases outside the gene matches: 5. This CDR3 is built from 14 residues. In germline, CDR1 is GTSNPN, CDR2 SVGIG (reference sequence). The CDR3 here is CAWSGRDRVYGYTF. The CDR3 DNA reads TGTGCCTGGAGTGGTCGGGACAGGGTTTATGGCTACACCTTC.

The chain recombines TRBV29-1 with TRBJ2-1, with 13 positions matching TRBD2. Germline trimming cut 0 bases from V and 5 bases from J; bases unmatched to any gene: 7. Germline assignment: CDR1 SQVTM and CDR2 ANQGSEA. This CDR3 spans 17 amino acids. The CDR3 is CSVEDWGLAGHNNEQFF. DNA of the CDR3: TGCAGCGTTGAAGATTGGGGACTAGCGGGACATAACAATGAGCAGTTCTTC.

This clone was picked up one time. The chain joins TRBV19 to TRBJ2-1, with D maybe TRBD2 (6 bases). Germline CDR1 reads LNHDA; CDR2 reads SQIVND (reference sequence). V was clipped by 0 bases and J by 7 bases, with 13 bases between them. This CDR3 is built from 15 residues. In nucleotides, the CDR3 is TGTGCCAGTAGTATAGATCGCAGTGGGACTAATGAGCAGTTCTTC. It encodes CASSIDRSGTNEQFF.

The chain uses TRBV30 and TRBJ2-5; TRBD2 might be the D (5 bases). The CDR3 is 14 amino acids. The germline V gene encodes CDR1 GTSNPN and CDR2 SVGIG (reference sequence). The germline V and J ends were trimmed by 7 bases and 4 bases, with 19 bases remaining between them. The CDR3 nucleotides are TGTGCCTACCATATCTCGGGGTGGCGAGAGACCCAGTACTTC. It encodes CAYHISGWRETQYF.

In this sample, this clone turned up once. V and J are TRBV7-2 and TRBJ1-2; 11 positions match TRBD1. Trimming at V came to 5 bases and at J to 5 bases, leaving 7 bases not matched to a gene. The V gene's germline CDR1 is SGHTA and CDR2 FQGNSA. This CDR3 region has 15 residues. As DNA, the CDR3 is TGTGCCAGCAGCCTAACCGGGACAGGGGGTTATGGCTACACCTTC. Amino acids: CASSLTGTGGYGYTF.

The V call is TRBV4-3, the J call TRBJ2-7, with D possibly being TRBD1 or TRBD2 (5 bases each). Germline CDR1 LGHNA, CDR2 YSLEER. Between the trimmed V and J ends, which lost 0 bases and 6 bases, there was a span of 9 bases. This CDR3 is built from 13 residues. CDR3 loop: CASSQDTGAEQYF. The CDR3 DNA follows: TGCGCCAGCAGCCAAGATACCGGGGCCGAGCAGTACTTC.

J is TRBJ2-6 and V is TRBV5-4; D is unresolved. V lost 0 bases and J 2 bases, leaving 9 bases between the germline ends. This CDR3 is 16 amino acids long. CDR1 is SGHNT, CDR2 YYREEE, per germline (reference sequence). This chain's CDR3 is CASSLGGGTGANVLTF. In DNA form, the CDR3 reads TGTGCCAGCAGCTTGGGCGGTGGTACTGGGGCCAACGTCCTGACTTTC.

The rearrangement joins TRBV19 to TRBJ2-6, with a weak D call TRBD1 (6 bases). Germline lookup yields CDR1 LNHDA and CDR2 SQIVND (reference sequence). V was trimmed by 4 bases and J by 0 bases, leaving 7 bases between them. This CDR3 has 15 residues. This chain's CDR3 is CASSNRDSGANVLTF. CDR3 nucleotide sequence: TGTGCCAGTAGTAACAGGGACTCTGGGGCCAACGTCCTGACTTTC.

The CDR3 spells CASSPGQGGGEQYF. Here the CDR3 DNA reads TGTGCCAGCTCACCCGGACAGGGTGGAGGCGAGCAGTACTTC. The J gene is TRBJ2-7, the V gene TRBV18, with 8 bases identical to TRBD1. The CDR3 sequence is 14 residues long. J lost 6 bases, V lost 3 bases, and 7 bases had no gene match. Germline V gene sequence: CDR1 KGHSH, CDR2 LQKENI.

The chain carries TRBV2 and TRBJ2-2; no firm D call. Trimming stripped 7 bases from V and 6 bases from J, with 12 bases between. CDR3 size: 13 residues. CDR1 SNHLY and CDR2 FYNNEI come from the germline V gene. This CDR3 is CASTLATAGELFF. DNA of the CDR3: TGTGCCAGCACCCTCGCTACCGCCGGGGAGCTGTTTTTT. The full variable domain, its missing parts supplied by reference TRBV2 and TRBJ2-2, is EPEVTQTPSHQVTQMGQEVILRCVPISNHLYFYWYRQILGQKVEFLVSFYNNEISEKSEIFDDQFSVERPDGSNFTLKIRSTKLEDSAMYFCASTLATAGELFFGEGSRLTVL.

V gene TRBV7-9 combines with J gene TRBJ1-4; weak D call: TRBD1 (6 bases). CDR3 size: 16 residues. Trimming took 0 bases from V and 6 from J, leaving 14 bases between them. Germline V gene lookup returns CDR1 SEHNR and CDR2 FQNEAQ (reference sequence). In DNA, the CDR3 is TGTGCCAGCAGCTTAGCGTGGGCAGGGGTTGATGAAAAACTGTTTTTT. Translation gives CASSLAWAGVDEKLFF.

The chain recombines TRBV18 with TRBJ2-7; TRBD2 aligns across 10 bases. Germline CDR1 and CDR2: KGHSH and LQKENI. With V trimmed by 1 base and J by 6 bases, 3 bases remained unmatched. There are 14 residues in the CDR3. The CDR3 loop is CASSPLLAGAEQYF. CDR3 nucleotides: TGTGCCAGCTCACCACTTCTAGCGGGAGCCGAGCAGTACTTC.

This chain connects TRBV5-1 to TRBJ1-4, with D maybe TRBD1 (6 bases). CDR3 length equals 16 residues. V lost 3 bases to trimming and J lost 3 bases, with 15 bases between them. Germline V gene data show CDR1 as SGHRS and CDR2 as YFSETQ. CDR3: CASSSPSTGPNEKLFF. CDR3 coding DNA: TGCGCCAGCAGCTCACCATCGACAGGCCCTAATGAAAAACTGTTTTTT.

The chain joins TRBV5-1 to TRBJ2-3, with 9 positions matching TRBD2. V lost 4 bases to trimming and J lost 3 bases; unmatched junction nucleotides: 6. Germline CDR1 SGHRS, CDR2 YFSETQ. The CDR3 extends over 15 amino acids. As DNA, the CDR3 is TGCGCCAGCAGCCCACTAGCGGGCCCAACAGATACGCAGTATTTT. Protein: CASSPLAGPTDTQYF.

This chain uses TRBV5-1 with TRBJ2-5, with 7 bases identical to TRBD1. The CDR3 is 15 amino acids. V trimming: 2 bases; J trimming: 1 base; junction bases outside the gene matches: 5. From germline, CDR1 is SGHRS and CDR2 YFSETQ. As DNA, the CDR3 is TGCGCCAGCAGCTTCCTTACAGGGGCCCAAGAGACCCAGTACTTC. Translating gives CASSFLTGAQETQYF.

This clone appeared once. This chain uses TRBV30 with TRBJ2-7; the D gene is possibly TRBD2 (5 bases). Germline V lookup: CDR1 GTSNPN, CDR2 SVGIG (reference sequence). The CDR3 contains 13 residues. Trimming pared 3 bases from V and 0 bases from J, leaving 9 bases between. CDR3 coding DNA: TGTGCCTGGAGAGCAGCGGCCTCCTACGAGCAGTACTTC. Encoded protein: CAWRAAASYEQYF.

This clone showed up just once. V and J are TRBV12-5 and TRBJ1-1; the D is unclear. Deletions cut 1 base from V and 5 bases from J, with 5 bases between. Looked up from germline, CDR1 is LGHNT and CDR2 is FRNRAP. CDR3 length: 12 residues. CDR3 nucleotides: TGTGCTAGTGGTTTGGAGACAACTGAAGCTTTCTTT. Translating gives CASGLETTEAFF.